These T cell receptor beta chains were read from a single sample in a study of blood T cell repertoires in COVID-19. The assay was immunoSEQ multiplex PCR, and TCRdb's table has in-frame clones only and misses some. Here the sample spans around 130,000 clones, 84% being singletons. Sequencing was carried out using peripheral blood. The receptors were gathered from a human donor in a cohort sampled during active COVID-19. CDR3s include the opening cysteine and the closing phenylalanine or tryptophan. D genes are given only for firm matches. Clone size is stated in some rows and not others, as once, few, many or a class when expanded.

abundance,d_gene,v_gene,j_gene,CDR3aa,CDR3nt
NA,NA,TRBV19,TRBJ1-4,CASSSGGANEKLFF,TGTGCCAGTAGTTCGGGGGGGGCGAATGAAAAACTGTTTTTT
NA,NA,TRBV5-1,TRBJ1-5,CASSLEPISGQPQHF,TGCGCCAGCAGCTTGGAGCCGATCTCGGGTCAGCCCCAGCATTTT
NA,NA,TRBV7-8,TRBJ1-1,CASTVGGERVNTEAFF,TGTGCCAGCACCGTGGGCGGTGAGCGGGTGAACACTGAAGCTTTCTTT
NA,TRBD1,TRBV12-5,TRBJ2-7,CASGLGHRGTYEQYF,TGTGCTAGTGGTTTGGGGCACAGGGGTACCTACGAGCAGTACTTC
NA,NA,TRBV10-3,TRBJ1-2,CAISEFTGSNYGYTF,TGTGCCATCAGTGAGTTCACAGGGTCTAACTATGGCTACACCTTC
NA,TRBD2,TRBV11-2,TRBJ2-7,CASSFRDYTYEQYF,TGTGCCAGCAGCTTCCGGGACTACACCTACGAGCAGTACTTC
NA,NA,TRBV5-4,TRBJ1-2,CASSLGRPSNYGYTF,TGTGCCAGCAGCTTGGGGAGGCCCTCTAACTATGGCTACACCTTC
few,TRBD2,TRBV7-2,TRBJ2-1,CASSPPGGYNEQFF,TGTGCCAGCAGCCCGCCGGGGGGGTACAATGAGCAGTTCTTC
NA,TRBD1,TRBV10-3,TRBJ2-2,CAISERQGTGELFF,TGTGCCATCAGTGAAAGACAGGGGACCGGGGAGCTGTTTTTT
NA,NA,TRBV5-1,TRBJ1-4,CASSPRGTATNEKLFF,TGCGCCAGCAGCCCCCGGGGAACAGCAACTAATGAAAAACTGTTTTTT
NA,NA,TRBV6-5,TRBJ2-3,CASSYGAASTDTQYF,TGTGCCAGCAGTTATGGCGCGGCCAGCACAGATACGCAGTATTTT
NA,NA,TRBV11-2,TRBJ1-4,CASSLGRGAPNEKLFF,TGTGCCAGCAGCTTAGGTCGGGGGGCGCCCAATGAAAAACTGTTTTTT
NA,NA,TRBV18,TRBJ1-1,CASSLNSGSQSTEAFF,TGTGCCAGCTCACTAAACTCAGGCAGCCAGTCCACTGAAGCTTTCTTT
NA,TRBD1,TRBV2,TRBJ2-5,CASMGDRVQETQYF,TGTGCCAGCATGGGGGACAGGGTCCAAGAGACCCAGTACTTC
NA,TRBD1,TRBV20-1,TRBJ2-7,CSASRIGQGAYEQYF,TGCAGTGCTAGTAGAATAGGGCAGGGGGCATATGAGCAGTACTTC
NA,TRBD2,TRBV7-2,TRBJ2-5,CASSPWTSGGETQYF,TGTGCCAGCAGCCCGTGGACTAGCGGGGGAGAGACCCAGTACTTC
NA,TRBD1,TRBV9,TRBJ1-6,CASSPRTGGNSPLHF,TGTGCCAGCAGCCCCCGGACAGGGGGAAATTCACCCCTCCACTTT
NA,NA,TRBV5-1,TRBJ2-1,CASMEGGNEQFF,TGCGCCAGCATGGAGGGGGGGAATGAGCAGTTCTTC
many,NA,TRBV7-9,TRBJ1-2,CASSLERGSGYGYTF,TGTGCCAGCAGCTTAGAGAGGGGGTCGGGGTATGGCTACACCTTC
NA,NA,TRBV5-1,TRBJ1-4,CASSLGQSNEKLFF,TGCGCCAGCAGCTTGGGACAGAGTAATGAAAAACTGTTTTTT
NA,NA,TRBV28,TRBJ1-2,CASSSGQLYGYTF,TGTGCCAGCAGTTCGGGACAACTTTATGGCTACACCTTC
NA,TRBD1,TRBV7-8,TRBJ2-7,CASSHGQGAQSEQYF,TGTGCCAGCTCCCATGGGCAGGGGGCGCAGTCCGAGCAGTACTTC
NA,TRBD2,TRBV4-1,TRBJ2-5,CASSQPRRERGGIKAQYF,TGCGCCAGCAGCCAACCTCGGCGGGAGCGGGGGGGAATTAAGGCCCAGTACTTC
once,TRBD1,TRBV5-8,TRBJ2-2,CASSSGDSNTGELFF,TGTGCCAGCAGCTCAGGGGACAGTAACACCGGGGAGCTGTTTTTT
NA,TRBD1,TRBV19,TRBJ2-3,CASLGQGATDTQYF,TGTGCCAGTCTGGGACAGGGGGCCACAGATACGCAGTATTTT
NA,TRBD1,TRBV2,TRBJ1-5,CASTRTGADNQPQHF,TGTGCCAGCACCCGGACAGGGGCGGACAATCAGCCCCAGCATTTT
NA,TRBD1,TRBV5-1,TRBJ1-2,CASSNKTGQNYGYTF,TGCGCCAGCAGCAACAAAACGGGACAGAACTATGGCTACACCTTC
NA,TRBD1,TRBV4-1,TRBJ2-7,CASSRTGGGSRQYF,TGCGCCAGCAGCCGGACAGGGGGCGGATCTCGGCAGTACTTC
NA,TRBD1,TRBV7-9,TRBJ1-5,CASSLVTGGSTGDQPQHF,TGTGCCAGCAGCTTAGTTACAGGGGGCTCAACGGGCGATCAGCCCCAGCATTTT
few,NA,TRBV6-6,TRBJ1-5,CASSYSDSVSHF,TGTGCCAGCAGTTACTCGGACAGTGTATCGCATTTT
NA,TRBD1,TRBV9,TRBJ1-2,CASSGTSTGLSYGYTF,TGTGCCAGCAGCGGTACCTCGACAGGGTTAAGCTATGGCTACACCTTC
NA,TRBD2,TRBV3-1/TRBV3-2,TRBJ2-3,CASSRRTSGYTDTQYF,TGTGCCAGCAGCCGTAGGACTAGCGGGTACACAGATACGCAGTATTTT
NA,NA,TRBV2,TRBJ1-1,CASAQGRTKNTEAFF,TGTGCCAGCGCGCAGGGCCGGACCAAGAACACTGAAGCTTTCTTT
NA,TRBD2,TRBV3-1/TRBV3-2,TRBJ2-3,CASTPWEGDTQYF,TGTGCCAGCACCCCGTGGGAGGGGGATACGCAGTATTTT
once,TRBD1,TRBV11-1,TRBJ1-6,CASRDRQGNWSPLHF,TGTGCCAGCAGAGACCGACAGGGAAATTGGTCACCCCTCCACTTT
few,NA,TRBV28,TRBJ1-4,CASRGGAREKLFF,TGTGCCAGCAGGGGAGGGGCTAGGGAAAAACTGTTTTTT